These T cell receptor beta chains were read from a single sample in a study of blood T cells in healthy people across ages. Using its own MiXCR run on the 5' RACE reads, TCRdb lists one record per CDR3 protein. The sample has 550,000 to 750,000 distinct CDR3 sequences, roughly 20% seen once. Material: blood. All receptors derive from a man between 65 and 79 years old in good health. Both conserved end residues are part of each CDR3. D genes are given only for firm matches. Only part of the rows carry a size: once, few, many, or a class if the clone is expanded.

V,J,size,D,CDR3,DNA
TRBV15,TRBJ2-7,.,TRBD2,CATSREREAYEQYF,TGTGCCACCAGCAGAGAGCGGGAGGCCTACGAGCAGTACTTC
TRBV19,TRBJ2-4,few,.,CASSIGNIQYF,TGTGCCAGTAGTATAGGGAACATTCAGTACTTC
TRBV7-6,TRBJ2-5,few,.,CASSLWGGILQETQYF,TGTGCCAGCAGCTTATGGGGCGGGATCTTACAAGAGACCCAGTACTTC
TRBV7-2,TRBJ1-2,.,.,CASSKQGSGNYGYTF,TGTGCCAGCAGCAAACAGGGCTCGGGAAACTATGGCTACACCTTC
TRBV27,TRBJ1-5,many,.,CASSLQGGSNQPQHF,TGTGCCAGCAGTTTACAGGGTGGCAGCAATCAGCCCCAGCATTTT
TRBV12-3/TRBV12-4,TRBJ2-5,.,.,CASSFSAAQETQYF,TGTGCCAGCAGTTTTTCAGCAGCACAAGAGACCCAGTACTTC
TRBV29-1,TRBJ2-1,many,.,CSVEGRNEQFF,TGCAGCGTTGAAGGTAGGAATGAGCAGTTCTTC
TRBV7-9,TRBJ2-5,few,TRBD1,CASSPGGHIGETQYF,TGTGCCAGCAGCCCAGGGGGACACATAGGGGAGACCCAGTACTTC
TRBV10-3,TRBJ1-1,.,TRBD1,CAISDGTGGRSTEAFF,TGTGCCATCAGTGACGGGACAGGGGGCAGGAGCACTGAAGCTTTCTTT
TRBV11-2,TRBJ2-7,few,.,CASSSFRNYEQYF,TGTGCCAGCAGCTCTTTCAGGAACTACGAGCAGTACTTC
TRBV5-1,TRBJ2-7,many,TRBD1,CASSFPGQGVYEQYF,TGCGCCAGCAGCTTTCCGGGACAGGGGGTATACGAGCAGTACTTC
TRBV7-8,TRBJ2-5,.,.,CASSMDGWETQCF,TGTGCCAGCAGCATGGATGGATGGGAGACCCAGTGCTTC
TRBV20-1,TRBJ2-1,few,.,CRGLTGENEQFF,TGCAGGGGACTCACAGGGGAAAATGAGCAGTTCTTC
TRBV5-5,TRBJ2-2,many,.,CASSLEPNTGELFF,TGTGCCAGCAGCTTGGAGCCGAACACCGGGGAGCTGTTTTTT
TRBV20-1,TRBJ2-2,.,TRBD2,CSADGTSGRDYTGELFF,TGCAGTGCTGATGGGACTAGCGGGAGGGATTACACCGGGGAGCTGTTTTTT
TRBV20-1,TRBJ2-1,many,TRBD2,CSARRFGLAGGNYNEQFF,TGCAGTGCTAGAAGATTTGGATTAGCGGGAGGTAACTACAATGAGCAGTTCTTC
TRBV6-9,TRBJ2-4,.,.,CASTNRDLIPFLAKNIQYF,TGTGCCAGCACCAACAGGGACCTCATTCCCTTTTTAGCCAAAAACATTCAGTACTTC
TRBV9,TRBJ2-3,.,.,CASSVLAGATDTQYF,TGTGCCAGCAGCGTACTAGCAGGAGCCACAGATACGCAGTATTTT
TRBV6-6,TRBJ2-7,.,.,CASSPDGIYSYEQYF,TGTGCCAGCAGTCCCGACGGGATTTACTCCTACGAGCAGTACTTC
TRBV18,TRBJ1-4,few,.,CASSPRGPEEKLFF,TGTGCCAGCTCACCACGGGGGCCGGAGGAAAAACTGTTTTTT
TRBV27,TRBJ1-2,.,TRBD1,CASSGDRALFGYTF,TGTGCCAGCAGTGGGGACAGGGCTTTATTTGGCTACACCTTC
TRBV9,TRBJ1-3,.,TRBD1,CASSKQGVSGNTIYF,TGTGCCAGCAGCAAACAGGGGGTCTCTGGAAACACCATATATTTT
TRBV29-1,TRBJ1-4,.,.,CSASNEKLFF,TGCAGCGCAAGTAATGAAAAACTGTTTTTT
TRBV7-9,TRBJ2-5,few,TRBD2,CATKGRGETQYF,TGTGCCACGAAAGGGAGGGGTGAGACCCAGTACTTC
TRBV10-3,TRBJ2-5,.,TRBD2,CAISEKGLAGEETQYF,TGTGCCATCAGTGAGAAAGGACTAGCGGGGGAAGAGACCCAGTACTTC
TRBV10-1,TRBJ2-1,.,TRBD2,CASSESNSGSYEQFF,TGCGCCAGCAGTGAGTCGAATAGCGGGTCCTATGAGCAGTTCTTC
TRBV11-2,TRBJ2-7,few,.,CASSLEGGFGEQYF,TGTGCCAGCAGCTTAGAAGGAGGGTTCGGGGAGCAGTACTTC
TRBV10-3,TRBJ1-1,few,.,CAISGGENTEAFF,TGTGCCATCAGTGGGGGGGAGAACACTGAAGCTTTCTTT
TRBV6-5,TRBJ1-1,.,.,CASSEGYTEAFF,TGTGCCAGCAGCGAGGGCTACACTGAAGCTTTCTTT
TRBV18,TRBJ1-5,few,.,CASSQWTAQPQHF,TGTGCCAGCTCACAATGGACAGCCCAGCCCCAGCATTTT
TRBV7-9,TRBJ2-1,.,.,CASSLAPWTGYNEQFF,TGTGCCAGCAGCTTAGCGCCTTGGACTGGCTACAATGAGCAGTTCTTC
TRBV6-6,TRBJ2-1,few,.,CASSSRNNEQFF,TGTGCCAGCAGTTCCCGGAACAATGAGCAGTTCTTC
TRBV2,TRBJ2-5,few,.,CASRYMETQYF,TGTGCCAGCAGATATATGGAGACCCAGTACTTC
TRBV4-1,TRBJ2-7,few,.,CASSQEMHYEQYF,TGCGCCAGCAGCCAAGAGATGCACTACGAGCAGTACTTC
TRBV5-1,TRBJ1-6,few,TRBD1,CASSPSGTGGSPLHF,TGCGCCAGCAGCCCCTCCGGGACAGGGGGATCACCCCTCCACTTT
TRBV9,TRBJ2-5,.,.,CASSGRPGETQYF,TGTGCCAGCAGCGGGCGTCCAGGGGAGACCCAGTACTTC
TRBV12-3/TRBV12-4,TRBJ1-4,.,.,CASSRDIPSLFF,TGTGCCAGCAGCCGGGACATCCCTAGCCTGTTTTTT
TRBV20-1,TRBJ1-5,.,.,CSASPGWGDQPQHF,TGCAGTGCTAGCCCCGGATGGGGCGATCAGCCCCAGCATTTT
TRBV14,TRBJ2-5,.,TRBD2,CASSGTSGFQETQYF,TGTGCCAGCAGCGGGACTAGCGGGTTCCAAGAGACCCAGTACTTC
TRBV20-1,TRBJ2-3,.,.,CSASYITSTDTQYF,TGCAGTGCGAGTTACATTACTAGCACAGATACGCAGTATTTT
TRBV6-5,TRBJ1-5,few,.,CASSPQGGPQHF,TGTGCCAGCAGTCCGCAAGGGGGGCCCCAGCATTTT
TRBV10-3,TRBJ2-5,.,TRBD1,CAISHSLTGGTYQETQYF,TGTGCCATCAGTCACTCTCTTACAGGGGGCACGTACCAAGAGACCCAGTACTTC
TRBV2,TRBJ2-5,.,.,CASRDIEETQYF,TGTGCCAGCCGGGACATAGAAGAGACCCAGTACTTC
TRBV5-6,TRBJ1-1,few,TRBD1,CASSLAPQGATEAFF,TGTGCCAGCAGCTTGGCCCCTCAGGGGGCCACTGAAGCTTTCTTT
TRBV3-1,TRBJ2-7,few,TRBD2,CASSQRLAGAGEQYF,TGTGCCAGCAGCCAGCGACTAGCGGGAGCCGGCGAGCAGTACTTC
TRBV20-1,TRBJ2-1,few,.,CSASLQGSHNEQFF,TGCAGTGCTAGTTTGCAGGGTTCTCACAATGAGCAGTTCTTC
TRBV21-1,TRBJ2-7,few,.,CANFYGTSRYEQYF,TGTGCCAACTTCTATGGGACTAGCCGATACGAGCAGTACTTC
TRBV27,TRBJ1-2,.,.,CASSLSIGRGYTF,TGTGCCAGCAGTTTATCGATAGGGCGTGGCTACACCTTC
TRBV15,TRBJ1-5,few,.,CATSGGPDQPQHF,TGTGCCACCAGCGGCGGGCCTGATCAGCCCCAGCATTTT
TRBV20-1,TRBJ2-1,few,.,CSARRDLLEQFF,TGCAGTGCTAGACGGGACCTGCTGGAGCAGTTCTTC
TRBV20-1,TRBJ2-1,few,TRBD2,CSARRRGRGNEQFF,TGCAGTGCTAGACGGCGCGGGAGGGGAAATGAGCAGTTCTTC
TRBV4-3,TRBJ2-7,few,.,CASSRERNRVDEQYF,TGCGCCAGCAGCCGGGAACGAAACCGGGTCGACGAGCAGTACTTC
TRBV27,TRBJ2-7,.,TRBD1,CASSLLPRTGPYEQYF,TGTGCCAGCAGCCTCCTCCCCAGGACAGGGCCCTACGAGCAGTACTTC